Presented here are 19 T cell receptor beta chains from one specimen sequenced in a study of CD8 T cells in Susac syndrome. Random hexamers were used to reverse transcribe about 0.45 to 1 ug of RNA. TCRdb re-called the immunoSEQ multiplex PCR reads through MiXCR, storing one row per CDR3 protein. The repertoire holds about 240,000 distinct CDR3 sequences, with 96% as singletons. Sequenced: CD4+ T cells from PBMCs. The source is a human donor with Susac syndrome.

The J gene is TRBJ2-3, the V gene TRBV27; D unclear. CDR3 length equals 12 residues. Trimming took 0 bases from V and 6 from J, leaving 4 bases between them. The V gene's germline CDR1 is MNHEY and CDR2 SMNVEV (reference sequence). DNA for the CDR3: TGTGCCAGCAGTTTATCGAGGGATACGCAGTATTTT. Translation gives CASSLSRDTQYF.

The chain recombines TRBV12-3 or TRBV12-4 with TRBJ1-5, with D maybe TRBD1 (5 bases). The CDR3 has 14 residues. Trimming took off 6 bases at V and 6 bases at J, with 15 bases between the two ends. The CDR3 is CASRVDSSSQPQHF. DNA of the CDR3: TGTGCCAGCAGGGTAGACAGTTCGAGTCAGCCCCAGCATTTT.

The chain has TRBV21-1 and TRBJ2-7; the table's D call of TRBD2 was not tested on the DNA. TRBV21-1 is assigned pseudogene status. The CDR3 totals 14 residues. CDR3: CASSKLAGDYEQYF. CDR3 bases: TGTGCCAGCAGCAAACTAGCGGGAGACTACGAGCAGTACTTC.

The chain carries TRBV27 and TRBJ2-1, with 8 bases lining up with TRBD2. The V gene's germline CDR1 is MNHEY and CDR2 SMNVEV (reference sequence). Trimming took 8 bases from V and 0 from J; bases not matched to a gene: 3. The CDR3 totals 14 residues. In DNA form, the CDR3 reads TGTGCCAGCGGGAGCGGGAGCTCCTACAATGAGCAGTTCTTC. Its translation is CASGSGSSYNEQFF.

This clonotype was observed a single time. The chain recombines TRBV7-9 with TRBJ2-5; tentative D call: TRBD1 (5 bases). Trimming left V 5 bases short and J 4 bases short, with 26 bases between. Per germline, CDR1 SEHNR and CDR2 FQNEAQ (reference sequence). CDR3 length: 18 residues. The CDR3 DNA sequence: TGTGCCAGCAGCCCCCGTCTGCAGGGCCGTGTGCAGGGAGAGACCCAGTACTTC. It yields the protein CASSPRLQGRVQGETQYF. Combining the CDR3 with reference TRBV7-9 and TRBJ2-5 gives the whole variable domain DTGVSQNPRHKITKRGQNVTFRCDPISEHNRLYWYRQTLGQGPEFLTYFQNEAQLEKSRLLSDRFSAERPKGSFSTLEIQRTEQGDSAMYLCASSPRLQGRVQGETQYFGPGTRLLVL.

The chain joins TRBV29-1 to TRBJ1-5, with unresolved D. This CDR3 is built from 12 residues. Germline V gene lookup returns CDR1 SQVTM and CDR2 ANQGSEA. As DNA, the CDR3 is TGCAGGCGGGCAGCGGACAATCAGCCCCAGCATTTT. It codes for CRRAADNQPQHF. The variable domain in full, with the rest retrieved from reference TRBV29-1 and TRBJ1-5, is SAVISQKPSRDICQRGTSLTIQCQVDSQVTMMFWYRQQPGQSLTLIATANQGSEATYESGFVIDKFPISRPNLTFSTLTVSNMSPEDSSIYLCRRAADNQPQHFGDGTRLSIL.

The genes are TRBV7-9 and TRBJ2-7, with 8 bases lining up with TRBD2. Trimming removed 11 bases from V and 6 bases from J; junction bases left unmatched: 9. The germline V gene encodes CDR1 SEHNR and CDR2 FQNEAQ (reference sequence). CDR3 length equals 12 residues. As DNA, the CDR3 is TGTGCCGGAGTAGCGGGACGGGGCGAGCAGTACTTC. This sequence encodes CAGVAGRGEQYF.

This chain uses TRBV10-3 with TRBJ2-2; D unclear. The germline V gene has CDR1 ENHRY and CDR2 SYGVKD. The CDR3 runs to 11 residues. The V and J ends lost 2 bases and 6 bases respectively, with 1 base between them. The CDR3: CAISEAGELFF. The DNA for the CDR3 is TGTGCCATCAGTGAGGCCGGGGAGCTGTTTTTT.

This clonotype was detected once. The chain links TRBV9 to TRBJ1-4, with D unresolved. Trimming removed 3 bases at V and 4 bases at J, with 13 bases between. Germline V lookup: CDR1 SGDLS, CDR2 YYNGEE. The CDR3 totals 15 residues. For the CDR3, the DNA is TGTGCCAGCAGCGGGTTCGGGAACCATAATGAAAAACTGTTTTTT. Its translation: CASSGFGNHNEKLFF.

The chain's CDR3 is CSVLPWGTSTDTQYF. DNA of the CDR3: TGCAGCGTCCTGCCCTGGGGAACTAGCACAGATACGCAGTATTTT. The gene calls are TRBV29-1 and TRBJ2-3; the D is unclear. The germline V and J ends were trimmed by 6 bases and 0 bases, with 16 bases remaining between them. The germline V gene encodes CDR1 SQVTM and CDR2 ANQGSEA. The CDR3 is 15 amino acids.

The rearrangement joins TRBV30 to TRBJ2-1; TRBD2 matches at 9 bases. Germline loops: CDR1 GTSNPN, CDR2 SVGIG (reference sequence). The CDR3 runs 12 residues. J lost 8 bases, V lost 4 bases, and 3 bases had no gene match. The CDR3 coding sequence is TGTGCCTGGACTAGCGGGGCCTATGAGCAGTTCTTC. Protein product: CAWTSGAYEQFF.

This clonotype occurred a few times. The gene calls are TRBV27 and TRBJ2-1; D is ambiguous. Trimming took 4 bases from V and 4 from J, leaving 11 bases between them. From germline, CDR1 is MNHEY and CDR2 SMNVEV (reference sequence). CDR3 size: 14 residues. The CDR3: CASSSQSSYNEQFF. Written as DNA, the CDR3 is TGTGCCAGCAGTTCCCAGAGTAGTTACAATGAGCAGTTCTTC.

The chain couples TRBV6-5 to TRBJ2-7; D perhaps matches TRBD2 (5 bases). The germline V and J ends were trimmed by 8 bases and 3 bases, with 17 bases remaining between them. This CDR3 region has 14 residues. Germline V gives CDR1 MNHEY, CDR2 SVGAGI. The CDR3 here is CASPPERTHYEQYF. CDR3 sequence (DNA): TGTGCCAGCCCACCGGAGCGGACCCACTACGAGCAGTACTTC.

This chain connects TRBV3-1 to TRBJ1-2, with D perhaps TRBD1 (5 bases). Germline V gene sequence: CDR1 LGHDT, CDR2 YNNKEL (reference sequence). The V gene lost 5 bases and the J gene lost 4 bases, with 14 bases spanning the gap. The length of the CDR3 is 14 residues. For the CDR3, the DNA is TGTGCCAGCAGCGGGGGGACGGGATTCTATGGCTACACCTTC. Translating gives CASSGGTGFYGYTF.

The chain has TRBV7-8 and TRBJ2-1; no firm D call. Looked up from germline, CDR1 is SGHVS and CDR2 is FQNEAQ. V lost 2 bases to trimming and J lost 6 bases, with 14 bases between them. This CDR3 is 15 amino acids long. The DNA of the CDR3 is TGTGCCAGCAGCTTAAGGCAGGCCGGAGCCAATGAGCAGTTCTTC. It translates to CASSLRQAGANEQFF.

The CDR3 sequence is CSAREKGGLRIYGYTF. The CDR3 DNA reads TGCAGTGCTAGAGAGAAAGGGGGATTAAGGATTTATGGCTACACCTTC. J is TRBJ1-2 and V is TRBV20-1, with D possibly matching TRBD1 (6 bases). V dropped 0 bases and J dropped 5 bases, with 19 bases sitting between them. CDR3 length: 16 amino acids. In germline, CDR1 is DFQATT, CDR2 SNEGSKA (reference sequence).

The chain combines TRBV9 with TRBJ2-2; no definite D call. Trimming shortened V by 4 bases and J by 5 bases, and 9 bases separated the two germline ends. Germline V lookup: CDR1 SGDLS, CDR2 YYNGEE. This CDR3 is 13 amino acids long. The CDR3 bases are TGTGCCAGCAGCCCTTTGGTAACCGGGGAGCTGTTTTTT. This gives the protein CASSPLVTGELFF.

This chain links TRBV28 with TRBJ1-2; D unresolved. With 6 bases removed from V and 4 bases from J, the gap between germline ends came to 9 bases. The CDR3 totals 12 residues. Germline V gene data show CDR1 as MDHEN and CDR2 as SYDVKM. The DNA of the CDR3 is TGTGCCAGCAGCCCGCTCCGCTATGGCTACACCTTC. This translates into CASSPLRYGYTF.

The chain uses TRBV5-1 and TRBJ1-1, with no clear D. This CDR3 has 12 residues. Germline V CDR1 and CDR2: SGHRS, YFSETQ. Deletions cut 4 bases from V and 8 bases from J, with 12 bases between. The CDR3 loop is CASSTNEGEAFF. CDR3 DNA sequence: TGCGCCAGCAGCACAAACGAGGGAGAAGCTTTCTTT.